This passage covers 29 T cell receptor beta chains from one sample sequenced in a study of blood T cell repertoires in COVID-19. TCRdb's table, derived via immunoSEQ multiplex PCR, lists solely in-frame clones and lacks some. The table lists 400,000 to 450,000 clones, 80% to 95% of them singletons. Sequenced material: PBMCs or T cells enriched from blood (not recorded which). All receptors come from a young man who had recovered from COVID-19.

This chain links TRBV7-2 with TRBJ1-5, with D unresolved. Germline V gives CDR1 SGHTA, CDR2 FQGNSA. V was pared by 4 bases and J by 4 bases, with 14 bases between. The CDR3 totals 15 residues. The CDR3 reads CASSSLGGLNQPQHF. CDR3 bases: TGTGCCAGCAGCTCCCTGGGCGGACTGAATCAGCCCCAGCATTTT.

V gene TRBV29-1 combines with J gene TRBJ2-1, with TRBD2 identical over 7 bases. The CDR3 consists of 13 residues. The trim removed 6 bases at V and 2 bases at J, leaving 4 bases unmatched. Germline V lookup: CDR1 SQVTM, CDR2 ANQGSEA. In DNA form, the CDR3 reads TGCAGCGTATGGGGGGGTACCTACAATGAGCAGTTCTTC. The encoded protein is CSVWGGTYNEQFF.

Comments on this clone: The same CDR3 arises from other DNA sequences in this sample as well. The chain recombines TRBV5-5 with TRBJ1-5; the D gene is possibly TRBD1 (5 bases). CDR1 is SGHKS and CDR2 is YYEKEE in the germline V gene (reference sequence). Between the trimmed V and J ends, which lost 5 bases and 2 bases, there was a span of 11 bases. There are 14 residues in the CDR3. CDR3 region: CASSRLGGNQPQHF. The CDR3 DNA reads TGTGCCAGCAGTCGGTTAGGGGGCAATCAGCCCCAGCATTTT.

V gene TRBV29-1 combines with J gene TRBJ1-2, with a weak D call TRBD1 (5 bases). V was cut by 6 bases and J by 6 bases, with 11 bases left in between. The CDR3 spans 11 residues. The V gene's germline CDR1 is SQVTM and CDR2 ANQGSEA. This CDR3 is CSVGSTDGYTF. CDR3 coding DNA: TGCAGCGTGGGGTCGACAGATGGCTACACCTTC.

The J gene is TRBJ2-5, the V gene TRBV10-3, with 12 bases lining up with TRBD2. V was pared by 0 bases and J by 4 bases, with 6 bases of the junction left unmatched. The CDR3 extends over 17 amino acids. Germline CDR1 is ENHRY and CDR2 is SYGVKD. The chain's CDR3 is CAISESILAGGSETQYF. The CDR3 coding sequence is TGTGCCATCAGTGAGTCCATACTAGCGGGAGGTTCAGAGACCCAGTACTTC.

This chain links TRBV15 with TRBJ2-5; D may be TRBD1 (6 bases). The V end was cut by 3 bases, the J end by 5 bases, with 7 bases between. The germline V gene encodes CDR1 LNHNV and CDR2 YYDKDF (reference sequence). The CDR3 totals 12 residues. CDR3 coding DNA: TGTGCCACCAGCAGCCAGGGGGAGACCCAGTACTTC. It is translated as CATSSQGETQYF. Full variable domain (remainder filled in from reference TRBV15 and TRBJ2-5): DAMVIQNPRYQVTQFGKPVTLSCSQTLNHNVMYWYQQKSSQAPKLLFHYYDKDFNNEADTPDNFQSRRPNTSFCFLDIRSPGLGDTAMYLCATSSQGETQYFGPGTRLLVL.

To note about this clone: The same CDR3 can be traced to other DNA sequences in this sample. The CDR3 sequence is CASSPRIEKLFF. The CDR3 bases are TGTGCCAGCAGTCCGCGGATTGAAAAACTGTTTTTT. V gene TRBV12-3 or TRBV12-4 combines with J gene TRBJ1-4; no reliable D call. V shed 5 bases and J shed 7 bases, with 8 bases lying between them. The CDR3 is 12 residues long.

The chain recombines TRBV5-1 with TRBJ2-7, with 7 bases lining up with TRBD1. The CDR3 length is 15 residues. From germline, CDR1 is SGHRS and CDR2 YFSETQ. The V gene end was trimmed by 0 bases and the J gene end by 0 bases; junction bases not matched to a gene: 3. This CDR3 is CASSLVGGRSYEQYF. The CDR3 DNA sequence: TGCGCCAGCAGCTTGGTAGGGGGCCGCTCCTACGAGCAGTACTTC.

The chain links TRBV2 to TRBJ2-7; the D gene is possibly TRBD1 (6 bases). Germline V gene sequence: CDR1 SNHLY, CDR2 FYNNEI. Trimming pared 6 bases from V and 3 bases from J, leaving 12 bases between. CDR3 length: 13 residues. CDR3 sequence (DNA): TGTGCCAGCAGACTATTGGACAGCTACGAGCAGTACTTC. It specifies CASRLLDSYEQYF.

CDR3 region: CASMASGTDTQYF. For the CDR3, the DNA is TGTGCCAGCATGGCCTCGGGGACAGATACGCAGTATTTT. The chain links TRBV27 to TRBJ2-3; the D gene is possibly TRBD2 (5 bases). The CDR3 has 13 amino acids. Germline V gene data show CDR1 as MNHEY and CDR2 as SMNVEV (reference sequence). V lost 7 bases, J lost 3 bases, and 11 bases lay in between.

For the CDR3, the DNA is TGTGCCCTATCTCGAGGGCAGGGGCGAAACCAGCCCCAGCATTTT. It codes for CALSRGQGRNQPQHF. The chain is built from TRBV30 and TRBJ1-5; weak D call: TRBD1 (6 bases). The V gene's germline CDR1 is GTSNPN and CDR2 SVGIG (reference sequence). This CDR3 has 15 residues. Trimming left V 8 bases short and J 7 bases short, with 24 bases between.

The chain carries TRBV2 and TRBJ2-6, with D uncertain. This CDR3 comprises 16 residues. Germline values: CDR1 SNHLY, CDR2 FYNNEI. The V gene lost 5 bases and the J gene lost 7 bases, with 18 bases spanning the gap. In DNA, the CDR3 is TGTGCCAGCAGTAAGAGCCAGGTGGTGGGCGCCAACGTCCTGACTTTC. Residues: CASSKSQVVGANVLTF. Based on the CDR3 plus reference TRBV2 and TRBJ2-6, the full variable domain is EPEVTQTPSHQVTQMGQEVILRCVPISNHLYFYWYRQILGQKVEFLVSFYNNEISEKSEIFDDQFSVERPDGSNFTLKIRSTKLEDSAMYFCASSKSQVVGANVLTFGAGSRLTVL.

The V call is TRBV5-5, the J call TRBJ1-1, with D unclear. V dropped 8 bases and J dropped 4 bases, with 12 bases sitting between them. From germline, CDR1 is SGHKS and CDR2 YYEKEE (reference sequence). CDR3 length equals 12 residues. The CDR3 here is CASKLASTEAFF. The CDR3 nucleotides read TGTGCCAGTAAGTTGGCCTCCACTGAAGCTTTCTTT.

The rearrangement uses TRBV18 and TRBJ1-1; 7 bases are a match to TRBD1. The germline CDR1 and CDR2 sequences are KGHSH and LQKENI. This CDR3 contains 14 residues. Trimming took 4 bases from V and 0 from J; bases not matched to a gene: 2. The CDR3, as DNA: TGTGCCAGCTCACAGGGGGCTTTGAACACTGAAGCTTTCTTT. Translating gives CASSQGALNTEAFF.

This rearrangement joins TRBV6-5 to TRBJ1-5; maybe TRBD1 (5 bases). Trimming stripped 7 bases from V and 8 bases from J, with 18 bases between. Germline V CDR1 and CDR2: MNHEY, SVGAGI. This CDR3 has 14 residues. This CDR3 reads CASIVPDTLKPQHF. The CDR3 region has the DNA TGTGCCAGCATTGTCCCGGACACACTCAAGCCCCAGCATTTT.

The chain uses TRBV12-5 and TRBJ1-2; no firm D call. CDR1 is LGHNT and CDR2 is FRNRAP in the germline V gene. The CDR3 has 12 residues. V was trimmed by 9 bases and J by 4 bases, leaving 12 bases between them. This CDR3 is CASSPGSYGYTF. The CDR3 DNA reads as TGTGCTAGCAGTCCCGGGAGCTATGGCTACACCTTC. The entire variable domain, with the rest obtained from reference TRBV12-5 and TRBJ1-2, is as follows: DARVTQTPRHKVTEMGQEVTMRCQPILGHNTVFWYRQTMMQGLELLAYFRNRAPLDDSGMPKDRFSAEMPDATLATLKIQPSEPRDSAVYFCASSPGSYGYTFGSGTRLTVV.

The V gene is TRBV20-1, the J gene TRBJ2-4; no firm D call. The germline V and J ends were trimmed by 3 bases and 3 bases, with 12 bases remaining between them. CDR1 and CDR2 (germline): DFQATT, SNEGSKA (reference sequence). The CDR3 length is 14 residues. The CDR3 is CSASTGFGKNIQYF. The CDR3, as DNA: TGCAGTGCTAGTACCGGTTTTGGCAAAAACATTCAGTACTTC.

The sample holds one count of this clone. CDR3 in DNA: TGTGCCTGGAGTAGGCCAGGCCCCTCCTACAATGAGCAGTTCTTC. This translates into CAWSRPGPSYNEQFF. This chain joins TRBV30 and TRBJ2-1, with unresolved D. Germline lookup yields CDR1 GTSNPN and CDR2 SVGIG (reference sequence). The CDR3 runs to 15 residues. Trimming removed 2 bases from V and 0 bases from J, with 11 bases in between.

The sample holds a few counts of this clone. V and J are TRBV9 and TRBJ2-3, with a weak D call TRBD2 (5 bases). V was shortened by 0 bases and J by 2 bases, with 13 bases between the two germline ends. The CDR3 extends over 16 amino acids. CDR1 is SGDLS, CDR2 YYNGEE, per germline. DNA for the CDR3: TGTGCCAGCAGCGTAGGACGTACGGGGAACACAGATACGCAGTATTTT. Amino acid sequence: CASSVGRTGNTDTQYF.

The CDR3 nucleotides are TGTGCCAGCAGTCCACCGCAGGTTTCCGGCGCTTTCTTT. Translation: CASSPPQVSGAFF. The V and J genes are TRBV6-5 and TRBJ1-1; D not resolved. The CDR3 is 13 amino acids. V dropped 5 bases and J dropped 11 bases, with 18 bases sitting between them. Germline V gene sequence: CDR1 MNHEY, CDR2 SVGAGI.

The chain joins TRBV6-4 to TRBJ2-5, with 10 bases fitting TRBD2. The CDR3 is made up of 16 amino acids. V was pared by 0 bases and J by 4 bases, with 5 bases of the junction left unmatched. Germline lookup yields CDR1 MRHNA and CDR2 SNTAGT. CDR3 sequence: CASSDSASGRLETQYF. The CDR3 nucleotides read TGTGCCAGCAGTGACTCGGCTAGCGGGAGATTAGAGACCCAGTACTTC.

The V call is TRBV15, the J call TRBJ1-3; TRBD1 might be the D (5 bases). Germline V CDR1 and CDR2: LNHNV, YYDKDF (reference sequence). The CDR3 covers 14 residues. Trimming left V 5 bases short and J 0 bases short, with 8 bases between. CDR3 DNA sequence: TGTGCCACCAGCTCCGACAGCTCTGGAAACACCATATATTTT. It translates to CATSSDSSGNTIYF.

The chain couples TRBV29-1 to TRBJ2-1; D possibly corresponds to TRBD2 (6 bases). Germline V lookup: CDR1 SQVTM, CDR2 ANQGSEA. Deletions cut 6 bases from V and 3 bases from J, with 12 bases between. The CDR3 spans 13 residues. This chain's CDR3 is CSVAGLYYNEQFF. CDR3 in DNA: TGCAGCGTCGCGGGACTGTACTACAATGAGCAGTTCTTC.

This clone was picked up one time. This rearrangement joins TRBV19 to TRBJ1-5; D is possibly TRBD1 (5 bases). The CDR3 runs to 14 residues. Trimming removed 10 bases at V and 5 bases at J, with 18 bases between. Germline V lookup: CDR1 LNHDA, CDR2 SQIVND (reference sequence). The CDR3 is CATTPWGGDQPQHF. The CDR3 bases are TGTGCCACAACTCCTTGGGGGGGAGATCAGCCCCAGCATTTT. Full variable domain (remainder filled in from reference TRBV19 and TRBJ1-5): DGGITQSPKYLFRKEGQNVTLSCEQNLNHDAMYWYRQDPGQGLRLIYYSQIVNDFQKGDIAEGYSVSREKKESFPLTVTSAQKNPTAFYLCATTPWGGDQPQHFGDGTRLSIL.

The V and J genes are TRBV5-1 and TRBJ1-1; TRBD1 agrees at 7 bases. V trimming: 5 bases; J trimming: 4 bases; junction bases outside the gene matches: 8. Germline V gives CDR1 SGHRS, CDR2 YFSETQ. The CDR3 consists of 14 residues. The DNA of the CDR3 is TGCGCCAGCAGAATGGGGCCAGGGGGCACTGAAGCTTTCTTT. It yields the protein CASRMGPGGTEAFF.

This chain links TRBV24-1 with TRBJ1-5; tentatively, D is TRBD1 (6 bases). The germline V and J ends were trimmed by 9 bases and 5 bases, with 22 bases remaining between them. The CDR3 has 16 residues. The germline V gene encodes CDR1 KGHDR and CDR2 SFDVKD. CDR3 sequence reads: CATGGRGRGYDQPQHF. Here the CDR3 DNA reads TGTGCCACCGGGGGCAGGGGTAGGGGGTACGATCAGCCCCAGCATTTT.

This chain connects TRBV9 to TRBJ2-3, with TRBD2 matching over 9 bases. J gave up 3 bases and V 0 bases, and 5 bases lay outside the gene matches. Germline-derived CDR1 and CDR2 are SGDLS and YYNGEE. The CDR3 consists of 16 residues. CDR3 loop: CASSVGAGGVTDTQYF. CDR3 nucleotides: TGTGCCAGCAGCGTAGGGGCGGGAGGGGTGACAGATACGCAGTATTTT.

The DNA of the CDR3 is TGTGCCAGCAGTCCCGATCTAGATGAGGGATTGAGCTATGGCTACACCTTC. It yields the protein CASSPDLDEGLSYGYTF. V is TRBV2 and J is TRBJ1-2; unclear D gene. Trimming took off 5 bases at V and 4 bases at J, with 23 bases between the two ends. Germline CDR1 reads SNHLY; CDR2 reads FYNNEI. This CDR3 has 17 amino acids.

This chain connects TRBV5-1 to TRBJ2-7; maybe TRBD2 (5 bases). The germline CDR1 and CDR2 sequences are SGHRS and YFSETQ. V lost 0 bases and J 0 bases, leaving 13 bases between the germline ends. The CDR3 has 16 amino acids. The CDR3 nucleotides read TGCGCCAGCAGCTTGGGGGCTAGCCCCATCTCCTACGAGCAGTACTTC. Protein product: CASSLGASPISYEQYF.